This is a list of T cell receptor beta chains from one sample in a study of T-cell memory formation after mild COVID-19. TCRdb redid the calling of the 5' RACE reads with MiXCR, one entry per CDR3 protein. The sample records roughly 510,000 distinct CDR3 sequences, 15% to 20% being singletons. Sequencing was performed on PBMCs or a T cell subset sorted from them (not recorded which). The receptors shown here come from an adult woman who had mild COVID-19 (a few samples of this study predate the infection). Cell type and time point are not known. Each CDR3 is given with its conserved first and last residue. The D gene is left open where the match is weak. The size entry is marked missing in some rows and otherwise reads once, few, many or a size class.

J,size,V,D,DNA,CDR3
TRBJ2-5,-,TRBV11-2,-,TGTGCCAGCAGCGTAGTCCCAGGACGGGAGACCCAGTACTTC,CASSVVPGRETQYF
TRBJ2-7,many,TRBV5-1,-,TGCGCCAGCAGCTTGGCCGGTGATGGAGCTCCGTCGAACGAGCAGTACTTC,CASSLAGDGAPSNEQYF
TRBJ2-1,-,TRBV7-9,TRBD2,TGTGCCAGCAGCCCAAGGCGGTCTAGCGGGGGCAATGAGCAGTTCTTC,CASSPRRSSGGNEQFF
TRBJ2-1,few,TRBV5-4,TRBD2,TGTGCCAGCACTGTAGCGGGAGTGATAGATGAGCAGTTCTTC,CASTVAGVIDEQFF
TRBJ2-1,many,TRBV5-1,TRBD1,TGCGCCAGCAGCTCCGGGACAGACTACAATGAGCAGTTCTTC,CASSSGTDYNEQFF
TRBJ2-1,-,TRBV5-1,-,TGCGCCAGCAGCTTGTCTGGGATCTCCTACAATGAGCAGTTCTTC,CASSLSGISYNEQFF
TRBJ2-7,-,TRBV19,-,TGTGCCAGTAGTATCGGCGGGGGCCGCTACGAGCAGTACTTC,CASSIGGGRYEQYF
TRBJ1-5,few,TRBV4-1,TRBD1,TGCGCCAGCAGCCAAGGCCCGGGACAGGGCGATCAGCCCCAGCATTTT,CASSQGPGQGDQPQHF
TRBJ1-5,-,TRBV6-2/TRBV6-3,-,TGTGCCAGCAGTTATGCACTTTCTCGCAATCAGCCCCAGCATTTT,CASSYALSRNQPQHF
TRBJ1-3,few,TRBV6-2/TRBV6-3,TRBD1,TGTGCCAGCAGCCCCGACAGGGGAAGAGGAAACACCATATATTTT,CASSPDRGRGNTIYF
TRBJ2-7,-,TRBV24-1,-,TGTGCCACCAGTGATTCCTCTTCCGGGGCCTACGAGCAGTACTTC,CATSDSSSGAYEQYF
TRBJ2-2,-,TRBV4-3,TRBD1,TGCGCCAGCAGCCCCGGGACAGGCCGAATCGCCGGGGAGCTGTTTTTT,CASSPGTGRIAGELFF
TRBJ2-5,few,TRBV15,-,TGTGCCACCAGCAGAGATCTTGGGCTACGGCGCCAAGAGACCCAGTACTTC,CATSRDLGLRRQETQYF
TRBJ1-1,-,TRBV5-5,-,TGTGCCAGCAGGTACGGGTGGGGGGCGCATACTGAAGCTTTCTTT,CASRYGWGAHTEAFF
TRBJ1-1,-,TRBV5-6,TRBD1,TGTGCCAGCAGCTTAACAGGGGGCGCGTGGACTGAAGCTTTCTTT,CASSLTGGAWTEAFF
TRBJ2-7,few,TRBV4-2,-,TGTGCCAGCAGCCAAGGGGGTGAGGGGGTCGAGCAGTACTTC,CASSQGGEGVEQYF
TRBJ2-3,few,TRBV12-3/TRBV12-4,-,TGTGCCAGCAGTTCCGGGGACGGATGGACAGATACGCAGTATTTT,CASSSGDGWTDTQYF
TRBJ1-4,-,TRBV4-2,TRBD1,TGTGCCAGCAGCCCGGGACAGGAGAATGAAAAACTGTTTTTT,CASSPGQENEKLFF
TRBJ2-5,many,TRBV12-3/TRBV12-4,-,TGTGCCAGCAGTTTTATACAAGAGACCCAGTACTTC,CASSFIQETQYF
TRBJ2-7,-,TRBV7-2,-,TGTGCCAGCAGCTTAACGTCGGTCAGTTCCTACGAGCAGTACTTC,CASSLTSVSSYEQYF
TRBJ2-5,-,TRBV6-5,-,TGTGCCAGCAGTTATCGTGGAGAAAGGGGAGAGACCCAGTACTTC,CASSYRGERGETQYF
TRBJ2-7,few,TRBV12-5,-,TGTGCTAGTGGTTTGGCTAGAGAGCAGTACTTC,CASGLAREQYF
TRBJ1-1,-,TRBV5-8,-,TGTGCCAGCGTACAGGACTCCAACACTGAAGCTTTCTTT,CASVQDSNTEAFF
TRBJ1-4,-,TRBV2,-,TGTGCCAGCAGCACACAGAGAACTAATGAAAAACTGTTTTTT,CASSTQRTNEKLFF
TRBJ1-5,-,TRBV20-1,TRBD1,TGCAGTGCTAGTGACCCGGGACAGTGGGGCTATAGCAATCAGCCCCAGCATTTT,CSASDPGQWGYSNQPQHF
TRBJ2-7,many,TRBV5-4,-,TGTGCCAGCAGCTTGTTTCAACGGCGAGACGAGCAGTACTTC,CASSLFQRRDEQYF
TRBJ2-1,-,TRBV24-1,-,TGTGCCACCAGGGGGTCAGGTGCTCTGGGTGAGCAGTTCTTC,CATRGSGALGEQFF
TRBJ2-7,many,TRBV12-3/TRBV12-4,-,TGTGCCAGCAGCTCAGGGTTTTACGAGCAGTACTTC,CASSSGFYEQYF
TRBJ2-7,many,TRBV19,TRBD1,TGTGCCAGTAGACCGGGACAGGGTACCTACGAGCAGTACTTC,CASRPGQGTYEQYF
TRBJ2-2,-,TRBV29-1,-,TGCAGCGTTCTAGGGCTAGCTACCGGGGAGCTGTTTTTT,CSVLGLATGELFF